This T cell receptor (beta chain) originates from a study of T cell responses to AZD1222 COVID-19 vaccine. Study-level background: Pooling of second doses given at about 4 or about 12 weeks was done.

Points on this clone: Its antigen is unknown.

The repertoire was sequenced with immunoSEQ multiplex PCR; TCRdb's copy has only in-frame clones and lacks some. Among around 97,000 clones listed, over 70% were seen once. Trimming shortened V by 7 bases and J by 7 bases, and 10 bases separated the two germline ends. CDR3 length equals 12 residues. Germline V lookup: CDR1 SNHLY, CDR2 FYNNEI. Overall study results and limits: Unmutated variant regions are reportedly targeted by nearly half of spike-specific TCRs.

The origin of this receptor is an adult in good health. This rearrangement joins TRBV2 to TRBJ1-4; D uncertain. Sequenced material: peripheral blood, taken on day 0 of AZD1222 vaccination. The CDR3 region has the DNA TGTGCCAGCAACGGAGGAGTTGAAAAACTGTTTTTT. It specifies CASNGGVEKLFF.